Listed here is a single T cell receptor beta chain. The donors were part of the validation cohort, which consisted of over a hundred subjects and was separate from the first cohort of about 670 subjects. The trim removed 4 bases at V and 6 bases at J, leaving 10 bases unmatched. CDR3 size: 16 residues. Per the germline V gene, CDR1 is MDHEN and CDR2 is SYDVKM. This sample is drawn from a study of cytomegalovirus exposure and HLA in healthy donors. Study overall: The 120 validation repertoires and the approximately 700 first-cohort repertoires shared a platform, a later analysis reported.

TCRdb keeps only in-frame clones here, not all; method: immunoSEQ multiplex PCR. The top ten clones hold 0.37% of a sample with around 250,000 clones, around 89% of them seen once. Sequenced input: PBMCs. This rearrangement joins TRBV28 to TRBJ2-1; TRBD1 agrees at 9 bases. The source is a woman aged 18-29 years in good health and CMV-seronegative. The CDR3 spells CASSWPGTGSGNEQFF. The CDR3, as DNA: TGTGCCAGCAGTTGGCCCGGGACAGGGTCGGGCAATGAGCAGTTCTTC.